These 21 T cell receptor beta chains came from one sample sequenced in a study of T cells in Graves' hyperthyroidism and ophthalmopathy. From RNA transcripts, TCR beta CDR3 regions were amplified. The TCR CDR3 was amplified in a first-round RT-PCR using the HTBI primer set. TCRdb reanalysed the multiplex PCR reads using MiXCR and keeps one entry per CDR3 protein. The table includes approximately 600,000 distinct CDR3 sequences, around 14% detected once. The material sequenced was blood. These receptors came from a woman in her late teens or twenties with Graves' ophthalmopathy.

This clonotype has ten or more counts. The gene calls are TRBV28 and TRBJ2-2, with D tentatively TRBD2 (6 bases). This CDR3 is built from 17 residues. The V end was cut by 6 bases, the J end by 5 bases, with 22 bases between. Per the germline V gene, CDR1 is MDHEN and CDR2 is SYDVKM. In DNA form, the CDR3 reads TGTGCCAGCAGCCGACCGACTAGTGGGAGAGAGACCGGGGAGCTGTTTTTT. Translated, it gives CASSRPTSGRETGELFF.

This clonotype was observed at least ten times. The gene calls are TRBV7-8 and TRBJ1-2; no clear D gene. Per germline, CDR1 SGHVS and CDR2 FQNEAQ. The CDR3 totals 14 residues. V was trimmed by 5 bases and J by 8 bases, leaving 18 bases between them. For the CDR3, the DNA is TGTGCCAGCAGCCCCCAAAGGCTAGGAGGCGGCTACACCTTC. Residues: CASSPQRLGGGYTF.

At least ten counts were recorded for this clonotype. The J gene is TRBJ2-7, the V gene TRBV25-1, with 10 bases identical to TRBD2. There are 16 residues in the CDR3. Unmatched junction bases numbered 6, after V lost 1 base and J lost 3 bases. Germline CDR1 is MGHDK and CDR2 is SYGVNS. The CDR3 bases are TGTGCCAGCAGTGAATCATGGACTAGCGGTATCTACGAGCAGTACTTC. Translated: CASSESWTSGIYEQYF.

This chain joins TRBV15 and TRBJ1-1; D possibly corresponds to TRBD1 (6 bases). CDR1 is LNHNV and CDR2 is YYDKDF in the germline V gene (reference sequence). This CDR3 comprises 16 residues. Trimming left V 0 bases short and J 1 base short, with 12 bases between. CDR3 sequence: CATSREGGKGNTEAFF. As DNA, the CDR3 is TGTGCCACCAGCAGAGAAGGGGGAAAGGGGAACACTGAAGCTTTCTTT. The complete variable domain, with remaining parts taken from reference TRBV15 and TRBJ1-1, reads DAMVIQNPRYQVTQFGKPVTLSCSQTLNHNVMYWYQQKSSQAPKLLFHYYDKDFNNEADTPDNFQSRRPNTSFCFLDIRSPGLGDTAMYLCATSREGGKGNTEAFFGQGTRLTVV.

This chain links TRBV20-1 with TRBJ1-2, with D perhaps TRBD1 (5 bases). V was clipped by 6 bases and J by 2 bases, with 13 bases between them. The CDR3 is 13 amino acids. Germline V gene lookup returns CDR1 DFQATT and CDR2 SNEGSKA (reference sequence). The CDR3 region is CSARDSLNYGYTF. DNA for the CDR3: TGCAGTGCCCGGGACTCCCTCAACTATGGCTACACCTTC.

The chain has TRBV29-1 and TRBJ2-3; TRBD2 aligns across 9 bases. V gave up 4 bases and J gave up 5 bases; unmatched junction bases: 10. Germline CDR1 SQVTM, CDR2 ANQGSEA. The CDR3 totals 15 residues. The DNA of the CDR3 is TGCAGCGTTGTTCGGGCGGGAGGGTGGTTAGATACGCAGTATTTT. This codes for CSVVRAGGWLDTQYF.

This clonotype was observed many times. The chain couples TRBV7-9 to TRBJ2-1; D might be TRBD1 (6 bases). The CDR3 extends over 17 amino acids. Looked up from germline, CDR1 is SEHNR and CDR2 is FQNEAQ (reference sequence). V was cut by 3 bases and J by 4 bases, with 19 bases left in between. CDR3 coding DNA: TGTGCCAGCAGCTTTGGGGGCCCCTATACAGGATACAATGAGCAGTTCTTC. This codes for CASSFGGPYTGYNEQFF.

The chain employs TRBV11-2 and TRBJ2-3; D perhaps matches TRBD2 (5 bases). CDR1 and CDR2 from the germline V gene are SGHAT and FQNNGV. V lost 5 bases to trimming and J lost 9 bases, with 12 bases between them. This CDR3 comprises 12 residues. CDR3 in DNA: TGTGCCAGCAGCCAACTGGGGAGAACGCAGTATTTT. This translates into CASSQLGRTQYF.

In its sample, this clonotype was seen many times. V and J are TRBV9 and TRBJ2-1; possibly TRBD2 for D (6 bases). Trimming stripped 0 bases from V and 3 bases from J, with 13 bases between. The CDR3 has 16 residues. Germline V gene sequence: CDR1 SGDLS, CDR2 YYNGEE. The CDR3 nucleotides read TGTGCCAGCAGCGTAGGAGGTAGCGGAGGCTACAATGAGCAGTTCTTC. It yields the protein CASSVGGSGGYNEQFF.

At least ten counts were recorded for this clonotype. V gene TRBV27 combines with J gene TRBJ1-1, with D unresolved. The germline V gene has CDR1 MNHEY and CDR2 SMNVEV (reference sequence). V gave up 0 bases and J gave up 3 bases, with 14 bases separating them. The CDR3 runs 16 residues. CDR3 sequence: CASSLSLSTLYTEAFF. The DNA of the CDR3 is TGTGCCAGCAGTTTATCGCTTTCAACGCTGTACACTGAAGCTTTCTTT.

This clonotype was counted many times. The chain has TRBV6-1 and TRBJ1-6, with TRBD1 matching 10 bases. The V gene's germline CDR1 is MNHNS and CDR2 SASEGT. The CDR3 totals 15 residues. Trimming removed 8 bases from V and 7 bases from J; junction bases left unmatched: 8. The CDR3: CASGPGQGLNSPLHF. As DNA, the CDR3 is TGTGCCAGCGGGCCGGGACAGGGGCTAAATTCACCCCTCCACTTT.

This clonotype was seen many times. The chain combines TRBV12-3 or TRBV12-4 with TRBJ2-7, with no clear D. This CDR3 has 16 amino acids. Trimming shortened V by 2 bases and J by 4 bases, and 18 bases separated the two germline ends. DNA of the CDR3: TGTGCCAGCAGTTTACTTTGGTCGACGTCTGGGTACGAGCAGTACTTC. The encoded protein is CASSLLWSTSGYEQYF.

The genes are TRBV9 and TRBJ2-2; TRBD1 is a possible D gene (5 bases). V lost 4 bases and J 3 bases, leaving 13 bases between the germline ends. The CDR3 runs to 15 residues. Germline loops: CDR1 SGDLS, CDR2 YYNGEE. DNA of the CDR3: TGTGCCAGCAGCACCCTGGGGCGCGACACCGGGGAGCTGTTTTTT. It translates to CASSTLGRDTGELFF.

This chain uses TRBV5-5 with TRBJ2-1, with 12 positions matching TRBD2. V was pared by 7 bases and J by 7 bases, with 12 bases of the junction left unmatched. Germline lookup yields CDR1 SGHKS and CDR2 YYEKEE (reference sequence). This CDR3 has 16 residues. DNA of the CDR3: TGTGCCAGCTCCCCTTGGGCTAGCGGGAGGGTAAATGAGCAGTTCTTC. Translated: CASSPWASGRVNEQFF. Looking up the rest from reference TRBV5-5 and TRBJ2-1 gives the full variable domain: DAGVTQSPTHLIKTRGQQVTLRCSPISGHKSVSWYQQVLGQGPQFIFQYYEKEERGRGNFPDRFSARQFPNYSSELNVNALLLGDSALYLCASSPWASGRVNEQFFGPGTRLTVL.

The CDR3 bases are TGTGCCAGCAGTGATCCGAGGGAGGGCATCTATGGCTACACCTTC. Translating gives CASSDPREGIYGYTF. The gene calls are TRBV25-1 and TRBJ1-2; D unresolved. V was trimmed by 3 bases and J by 4 bases, leaving 15 bases between them. CDR3 length equals 15 residues. The V gene's germline CDR1 is MGHDK and CDR2 SYGVNS.

This clonotype was counted at least ten times. The V call is TRBV2, the J call TRBJ2-3, with D possibly being TRBD2 (7 bases). CDR1 is SNHLY and CDR2 is FYNNEI in the germline V gene. The CDR3 consists of 15 residues. The V and J ends lost 9 bases and 3 bases respectively, with 19 bases between them. CDR3 amino acids: CASALQGRDTDTQYF. For the CDR3, the DNA is TGTGCCAGTGCCCTCCAGGGGAGGGATACAGATACGCAGTATTTT.

The chain combines TRBV19 with TRBJ2-1; TRBD2 aligns across 7 bases. V trimming: 5 bases; J trimming: 3 bases; junction bases outside the gene matches: 10. Germline V gene data show CDR1 as LNHDA and CDR2 as SQIVND (reference sequence). The CDR3 sequence is 16 residues long. The CDR3 sequence is CASSPGWAGDYNEQFF. The CDR3 bases are TGTGCCAGTAGTCCAGGGTGGGCGGGAGACTACAATGAGCAGTTCTTC.

As DNA, the CDR3 is TGTGCCAGTAGTCCCGGACCCATGGAACAGGGGGCGCGCTACGAGCAGTACTTC. Translated, it gives CASSPGPMEQGARYEQYF. This chain connects TRBV19 to TRBJ2-7; 9 bases agree with TRBD1. CDR1 and CDR2 from the germline V gene are LNHDA and SQIVND (reference sequence). The CDR3 contains 18 residues. The junction had 17 bases not matched to a gene; V was cut back by 5 bases and J by 3 bases.

About this clonotype itself: A single base separates this from a much larger clone, so it may be a read error. V gene TRBV20-1 combines with J gene TRBJ1-4, with a tentative D call TRBD1 (6 bases). In germline, CDR1 is DFQATT, CDR2 SNEGSKA (reference sequence). There are 14 residues in the CDR3. Trimming removed 7 bases at V and 6 bases at J, with 18 bases between. The CDR3 region is CSVMVFKGDEKLFF. In nucleotides, the CDR3 is TGCAGTGTTATGGTGTTCAAGGGGGATGAAAAACTGTTTTTT.

This clonotype has more than one count but fewer than ten. The chain links TRBV5-1 to TRBJ2-3; D perhaps matches TRBD2 (5 bases). This CDR3 has 15 amino acids. Germline values: CDR1 SGHRS, CDR2 YFSETQ. Deletions cut 2 bases from V and 3 bases from J, with 13 bases between. The CDR3 coding sequence is TGCGCCAGCAGCTTCGAGGGAGTAACGACAGATACGCAGTATTTT. Its translation: CASSFEGVTTDTQYF.

This clonotype was seen repeatedly, ten times or more. The genes are TRBV7-9 and TRBJ1-5; 7 bases are shared with TRBD1. Germline CDR1 reads SEHNR; CDR2 reads FQNEAQ (reference sequence). This CDR3 region has 13 residues. Trimming took 5 bases from V and 7 from J; bases not matched to a gene: 5. The CDR3 loop is CASSLDREQPQHF. CDR3 bases: TGTGCCAGCAGCCTCGACAGGGAACAGCCCCAGCATTTT. Drawing the rest from reference TRBV7-9 and TRBJ1-5, the complete variable domain is DTGVSQNPRHKITKRGQNVTFRCDPISEHNRLYWYRQTLGQGPEFLTYFQNEAQLEKSRLLSDRFSAERPKGSFSTLEIQRTEQGDSAMYLCASSLDREQPQHFGDGTRLSIL.